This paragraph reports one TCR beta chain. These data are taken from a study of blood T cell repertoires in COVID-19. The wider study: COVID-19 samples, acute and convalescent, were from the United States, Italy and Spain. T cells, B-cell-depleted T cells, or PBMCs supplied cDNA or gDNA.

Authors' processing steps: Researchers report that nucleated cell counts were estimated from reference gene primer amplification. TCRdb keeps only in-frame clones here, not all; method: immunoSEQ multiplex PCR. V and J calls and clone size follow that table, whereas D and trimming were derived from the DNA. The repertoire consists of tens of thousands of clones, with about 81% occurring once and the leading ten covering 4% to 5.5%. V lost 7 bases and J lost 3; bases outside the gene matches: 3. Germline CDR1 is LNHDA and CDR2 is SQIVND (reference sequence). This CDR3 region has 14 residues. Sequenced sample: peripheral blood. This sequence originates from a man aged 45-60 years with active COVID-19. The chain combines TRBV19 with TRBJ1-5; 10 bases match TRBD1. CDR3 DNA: TGTGCCAGTACCGGGACAGGGGTCAATCAGCCCCAGCATTTT. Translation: CASTGTGVNQPQHF.